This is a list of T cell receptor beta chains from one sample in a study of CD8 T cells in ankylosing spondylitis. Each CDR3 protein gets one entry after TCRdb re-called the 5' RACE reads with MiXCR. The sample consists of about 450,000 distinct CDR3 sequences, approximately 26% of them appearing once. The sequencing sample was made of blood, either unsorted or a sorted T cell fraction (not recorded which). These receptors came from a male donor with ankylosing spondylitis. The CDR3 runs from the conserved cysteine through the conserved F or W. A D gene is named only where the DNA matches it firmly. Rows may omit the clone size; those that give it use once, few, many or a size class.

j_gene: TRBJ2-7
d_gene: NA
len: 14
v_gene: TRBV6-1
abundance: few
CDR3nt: TGTGCCGCATACGCTGGACTTTTTACCTACGAGCAGTACTTC
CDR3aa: CAAYAGLFTYEQYF

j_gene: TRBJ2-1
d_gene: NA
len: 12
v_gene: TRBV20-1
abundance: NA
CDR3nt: TGCAGCCCCGCGGGGCTTACGCATGAGCAGTTCTTC
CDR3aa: CSPAGLTHEQFF

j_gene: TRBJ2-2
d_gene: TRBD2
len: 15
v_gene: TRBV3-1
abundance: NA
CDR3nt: TGTGCCAGCAGGGGACTAGCGGGGCACACCGGGGAGCTGTTTTTT
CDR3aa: CASRGLAGHTGELFF

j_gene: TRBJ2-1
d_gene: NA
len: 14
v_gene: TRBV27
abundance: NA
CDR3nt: TGTGCCAGCAGTTTCTCGGGCCTAGCCCTTGAGCAGTTCTTC
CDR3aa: CASSFSGLALEQFF

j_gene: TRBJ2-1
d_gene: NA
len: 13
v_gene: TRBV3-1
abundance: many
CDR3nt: TGTGCCAGCAGCCACCAAATTCGCCATGAGCAGTTCTTC
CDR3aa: CASSHQIRHEQFF

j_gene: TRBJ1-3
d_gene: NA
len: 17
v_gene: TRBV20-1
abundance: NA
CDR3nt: TGCAGTGCTAGCAAGGCTCTCCCCGGGCCCTCTGGAAACACCATATATTTT
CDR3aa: CSASKALPGPSGNTIYF

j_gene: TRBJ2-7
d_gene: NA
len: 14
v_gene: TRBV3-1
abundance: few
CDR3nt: TGTGCCAGCAGCCAAGACCTGGCGACCTACGAGCAGTACTTC
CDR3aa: CASSQDLATYEQYF

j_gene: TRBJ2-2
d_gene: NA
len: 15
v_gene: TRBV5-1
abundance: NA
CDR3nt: TGCGCCAGCACCACGACTCCATTGCCCACCGGGGAGCTGTTTTTT
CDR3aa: CASTTTPLPTGELFF

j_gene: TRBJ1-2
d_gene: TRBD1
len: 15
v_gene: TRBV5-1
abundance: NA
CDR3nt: TGCGCCAGCAGCTTTAGTGGGACAGCTAACTATGGCTACACCTTC
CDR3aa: CASSFSGTANYGYTF

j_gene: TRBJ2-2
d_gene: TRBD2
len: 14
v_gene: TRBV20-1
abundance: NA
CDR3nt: TGCAGTGCCTTCGGGACTAAGACCACCGGGGAGCTGTTTTTT
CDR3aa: CSAFGTKTTGELFF

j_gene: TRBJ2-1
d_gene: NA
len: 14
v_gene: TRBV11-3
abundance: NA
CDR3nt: TGTGCCAGCAGTAAAGGCAGCCAGCTCAATGAGCAGTTCTTC
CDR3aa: CASSKGSQLNEQFF

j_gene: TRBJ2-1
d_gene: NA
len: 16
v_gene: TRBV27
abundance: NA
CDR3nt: TGTGCCAGCAGTTTATCGGCAGCCGTCGGCTACAATGAGCAGTTCTTC
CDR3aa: CASSLSAAVGYNEQFF

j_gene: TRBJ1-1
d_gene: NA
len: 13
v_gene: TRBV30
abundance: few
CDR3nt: TGTGCCAGAACGGGGAACTATAACACTGAAGCTTTCTTT
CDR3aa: CARTGNYNTEAFF

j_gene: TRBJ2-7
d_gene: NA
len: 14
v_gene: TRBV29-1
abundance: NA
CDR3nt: TGCAGCGTTAGGACTGGAAAAACCTCCTACGAGCAGTACTTC
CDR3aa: CSVRTGKTSYEQYF

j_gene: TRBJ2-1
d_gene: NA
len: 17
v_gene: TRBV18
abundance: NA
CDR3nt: TGTGCCAGCTCATCCGGGGCGGCGGGCCGTTCCTACAATGAGCAGTTCTTC
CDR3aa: CASSSGAAGRSYNEQFF

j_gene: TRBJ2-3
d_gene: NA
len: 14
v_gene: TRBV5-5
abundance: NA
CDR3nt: TGTGCCAGCAGCTTGCCACCCAACACAGATACGCAGTATTTT
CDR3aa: CASSLPPNTDTQYF

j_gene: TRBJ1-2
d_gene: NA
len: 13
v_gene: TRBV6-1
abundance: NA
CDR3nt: TGTGCCAGCAGTGCGTCCGGGAGGGATGGCTACACCTTC
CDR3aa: CASSASGRDGYTF

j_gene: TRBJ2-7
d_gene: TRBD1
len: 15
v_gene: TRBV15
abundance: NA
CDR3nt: TGTGCCACCAGCAGTCCGCGGACAGGGACCTACGAGCAGTACTTC
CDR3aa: CATSSPRTGTYEQYF

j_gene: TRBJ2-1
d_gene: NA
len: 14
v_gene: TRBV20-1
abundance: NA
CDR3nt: TGCAGTGCTAGAGTACCCGGGACTTCAACTCAGCAGTTCTTC
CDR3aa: CSARVPGTSTQQFF

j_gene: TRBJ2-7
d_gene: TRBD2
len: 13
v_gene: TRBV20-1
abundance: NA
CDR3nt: TGCAGTGCTAGGAAGAGCGGGATCTACGAGCAGTACTTC
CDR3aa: CSARKSGIYEQYF

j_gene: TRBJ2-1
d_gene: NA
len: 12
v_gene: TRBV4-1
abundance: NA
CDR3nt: TGCGCCAGCAGCCAGGGATTCGATGAGCAGTTCTTC
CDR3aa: CASSQGFDEQFF

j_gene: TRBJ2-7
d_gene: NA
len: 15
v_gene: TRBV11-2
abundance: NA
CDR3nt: TGTGCCAGCAGCTCCGCCGTTTTGGGTTCCTACGAGCAGTACTTC
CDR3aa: CASSSAVLGSYEQYF

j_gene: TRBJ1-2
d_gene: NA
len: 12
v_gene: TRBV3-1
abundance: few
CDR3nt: TGTGCCAGCAGCTCGGCGGGGGGTGGCTACACCTTC
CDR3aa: CASSSAGGGYTF

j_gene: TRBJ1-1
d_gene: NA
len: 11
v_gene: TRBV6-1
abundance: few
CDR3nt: TGTGCCAGCACAGTTAACACTGAAGCTTTCTTT
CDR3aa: CASTVNTEAFF

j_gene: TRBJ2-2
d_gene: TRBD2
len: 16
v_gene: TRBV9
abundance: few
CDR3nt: TGTGCCAGCAGCCCCTTAGCGGGAGTGGTCACCGGGGAGCTGTTTTTT
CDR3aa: CASSPLAGVVTGELFF

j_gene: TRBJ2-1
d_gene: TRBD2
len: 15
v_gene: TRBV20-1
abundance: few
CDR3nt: TGCAGTGCTAGTAAGCGGGAGGGCCAAGTGGATGAGCAGTTCTTC
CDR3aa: CSASKREGQVDEQFF

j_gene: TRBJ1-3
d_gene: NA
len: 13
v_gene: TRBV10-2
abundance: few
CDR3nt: TGCGCCAGCAGTAAACGAGAAGGAAACACCATATATTTT
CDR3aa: CASSKREGNTIYF

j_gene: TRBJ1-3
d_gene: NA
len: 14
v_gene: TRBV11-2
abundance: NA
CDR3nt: TGTGCCAGCAGTTGGGGTTACTCTGGAAACACCATATATTTT
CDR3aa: CASSWGYSGNTIYF

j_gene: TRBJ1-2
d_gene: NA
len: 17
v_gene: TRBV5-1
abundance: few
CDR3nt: TGCGCCAGCAGCTTGGGAGCCGAGGGGAGGTCGGCTTCTGGCTACACCTTC
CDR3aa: CASSLGAEGRSASGYTF

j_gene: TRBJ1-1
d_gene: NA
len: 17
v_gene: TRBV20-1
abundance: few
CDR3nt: TGCAGTGCTAGAGGTCAGGAGATGGTGGTGAAGGGCACTGAAGCTTTCTTT
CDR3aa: CSARGQEMVVKGTEAFF

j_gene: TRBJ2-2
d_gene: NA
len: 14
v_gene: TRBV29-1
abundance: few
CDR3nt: TGCAGCGCCCTGGGGGGGCGAAGTACCGGGGAGCTGTTTTTT
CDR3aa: CSALGGRSTGELFF

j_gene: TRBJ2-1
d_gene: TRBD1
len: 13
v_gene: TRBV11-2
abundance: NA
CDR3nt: TGTGCCAGCAGCTTACCAGCGACAGGGACGCAGTTCTTC
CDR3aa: CASSLPATGTQFF

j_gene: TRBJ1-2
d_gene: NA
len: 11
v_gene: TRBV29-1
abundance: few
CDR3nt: TGCAGCGTTGCGGGGGGAGGTGGCTACACCTTC
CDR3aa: CSVAGGGGYTF

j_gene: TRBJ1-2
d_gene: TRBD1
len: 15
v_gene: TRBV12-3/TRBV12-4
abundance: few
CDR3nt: TGTGCCAGCAGTGTTAGGGGGCGCAACGTCTATGGCTACACCTTC
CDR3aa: CASSVRGRNVYGYTF

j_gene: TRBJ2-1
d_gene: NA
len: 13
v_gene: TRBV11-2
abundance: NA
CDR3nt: TGTGCCAGCAGCTTAGAGCGAGACAATGAGCAGTTCTTC
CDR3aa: CASSLERDNEQFF

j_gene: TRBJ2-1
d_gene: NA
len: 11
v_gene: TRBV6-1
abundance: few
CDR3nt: TGTGCCAGCAGTGAAATAAATGAGCAGTTCTTC
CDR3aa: CASSEINEQFF

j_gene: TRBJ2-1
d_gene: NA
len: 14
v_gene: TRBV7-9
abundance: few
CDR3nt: TGTGCCAGCAGCTCCGGGGCGGCCTACAATGAGCAGTTCTTC
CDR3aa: CASSSGAAYNEQFF

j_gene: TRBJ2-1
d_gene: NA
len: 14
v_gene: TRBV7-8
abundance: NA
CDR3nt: TGTGCCAGCAGCCTCACGGACGGATACAATGAGCAGTTCTTC
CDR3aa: CASSLTDGYNEQFF

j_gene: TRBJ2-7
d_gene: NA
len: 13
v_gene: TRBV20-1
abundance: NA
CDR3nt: TGCAGTGCTAGAGATCTTCCGGGCTACGAGCAGTACTTC
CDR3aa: CSARDLPGYEQYF

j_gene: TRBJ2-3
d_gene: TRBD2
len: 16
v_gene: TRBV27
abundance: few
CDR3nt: TGTGCCAGCAGTCCTTTCCTAGCGGTTCATCCAGATACGCAGTATTTT
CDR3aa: CASSPFLAVHPDTQYF

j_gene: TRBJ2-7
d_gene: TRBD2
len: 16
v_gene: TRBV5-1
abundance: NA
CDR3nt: TGCGCCAGCAGCTTGGCCGGGGGGATAATTCCCTACGAGCAGTACTTC
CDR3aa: CASSLAGGIIPYEQYF

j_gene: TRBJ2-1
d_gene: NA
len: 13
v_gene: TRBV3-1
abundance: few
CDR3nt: TGTGCCAGCAGCCACCTCGGATACAATGAGCAGTTCTTC
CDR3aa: CASSHLGYNEQFF

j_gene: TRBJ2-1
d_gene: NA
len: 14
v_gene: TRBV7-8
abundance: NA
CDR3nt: TGTGCCAGCAGCTCCGGCAGGGTCTACAATGAGCAGTTCTTC
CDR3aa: CASSSGRVYNEQFF

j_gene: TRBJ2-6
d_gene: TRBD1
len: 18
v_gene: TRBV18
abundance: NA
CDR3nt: TGTGCCAGCTCACCTCCGGGACAGGGTTCGGCTGGGGCCAACGTCCTGACTTTC
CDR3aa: CASSPPGQGSAGANVLTF

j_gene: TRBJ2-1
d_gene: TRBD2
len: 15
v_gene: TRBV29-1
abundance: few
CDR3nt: TGCAGCGTGGGAGGGGTTAGCGGGCCTGACAATGAGCAGTTCTTC
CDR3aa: CSVGGVSGPDNEQFF

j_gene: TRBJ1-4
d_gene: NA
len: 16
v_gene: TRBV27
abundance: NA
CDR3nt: TGTGCCAGCAGTCCGCGACAGGAAGCAACTAATGAAAAACTGTTTTTT
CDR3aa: CASSPRQEATNEKLFF

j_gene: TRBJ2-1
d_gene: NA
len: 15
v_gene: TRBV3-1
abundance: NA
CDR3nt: TGTGCCAGCAGTCAAGAAACAGGGTCCTACAATGAGCAGTTCTTC
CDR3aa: CASSQETGSYNEQFF

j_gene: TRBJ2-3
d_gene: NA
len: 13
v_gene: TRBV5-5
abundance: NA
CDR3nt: TGTGCCAGCAGCCGAGGGGACACAGATACGCAGTATTTT
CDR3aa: CASSRGDTDTQYF

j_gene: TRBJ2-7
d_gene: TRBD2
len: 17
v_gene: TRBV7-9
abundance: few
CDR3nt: TGTGCCAGCAGCTTCGGACTAGCGGGATCCTACTCCGACGAGCAGTACTTC
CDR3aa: CASSFGLAGSYSDEQYF

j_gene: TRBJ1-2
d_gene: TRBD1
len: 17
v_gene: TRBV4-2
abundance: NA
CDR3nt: TGTGCCAGCAGCCAAGATAAGACTAGGACAGGATGGTATGGCTACACCTTC
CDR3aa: CASSQDKTRTGWYGYTF